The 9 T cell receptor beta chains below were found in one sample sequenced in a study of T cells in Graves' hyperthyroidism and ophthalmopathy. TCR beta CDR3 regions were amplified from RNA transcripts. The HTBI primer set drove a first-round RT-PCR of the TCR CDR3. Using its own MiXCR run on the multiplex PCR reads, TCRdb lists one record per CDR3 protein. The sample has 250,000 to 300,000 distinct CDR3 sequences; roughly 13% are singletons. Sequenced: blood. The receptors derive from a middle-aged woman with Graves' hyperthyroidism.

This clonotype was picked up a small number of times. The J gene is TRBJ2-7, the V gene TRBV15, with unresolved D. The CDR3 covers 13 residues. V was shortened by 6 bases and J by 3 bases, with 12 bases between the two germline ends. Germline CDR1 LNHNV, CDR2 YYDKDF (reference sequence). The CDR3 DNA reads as TGTGCCACCAGGGGGTACAGTAACTACGAGCAGTACTTC. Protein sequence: CATRGYSNYEQYF. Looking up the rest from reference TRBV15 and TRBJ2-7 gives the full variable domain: DAMVIQNPRYQVTQFGKPVTLSCSQTLNHNVMYWYQQKSSQAPKLLFHYYDKDFNNEADTPDNFQSRRPNTSFCFLDIRSPGLGDTAMYLCATRGYSNYEQYFGPGTRLTVT.

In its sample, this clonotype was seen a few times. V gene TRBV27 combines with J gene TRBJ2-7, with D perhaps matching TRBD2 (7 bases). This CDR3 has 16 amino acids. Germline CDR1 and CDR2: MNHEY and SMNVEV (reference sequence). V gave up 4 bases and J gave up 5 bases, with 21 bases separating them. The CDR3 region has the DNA TGTGCCAGCAGTTCCATAGGGGGGGGGGAATGGCACGAGCAGTACTTC. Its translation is CASSSIGGGEWHEQYF.

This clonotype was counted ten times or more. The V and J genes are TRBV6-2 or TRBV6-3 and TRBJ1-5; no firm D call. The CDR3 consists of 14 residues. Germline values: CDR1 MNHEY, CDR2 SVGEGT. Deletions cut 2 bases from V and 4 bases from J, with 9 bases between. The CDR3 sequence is CASSYGAGNQPQHF. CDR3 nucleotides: TGTGCCAGCAGTTACGGCGCCGGGAATCAGCCCCAGCATTTT.

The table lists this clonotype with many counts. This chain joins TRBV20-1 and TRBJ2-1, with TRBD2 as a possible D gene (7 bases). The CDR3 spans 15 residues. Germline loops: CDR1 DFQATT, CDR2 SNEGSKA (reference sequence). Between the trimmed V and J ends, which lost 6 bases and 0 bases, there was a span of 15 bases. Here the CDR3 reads CSAPEGGSSYNEQFF. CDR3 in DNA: TGCAGTGCACCCGAGGGGGGGAGCTCCTACAATGAGCAGTTCTTC.

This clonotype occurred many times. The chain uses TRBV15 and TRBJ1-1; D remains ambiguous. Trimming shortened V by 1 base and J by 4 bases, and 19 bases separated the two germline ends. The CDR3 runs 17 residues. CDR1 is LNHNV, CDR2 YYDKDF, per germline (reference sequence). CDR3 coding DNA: TGTGCCACCAGCAGAGGCCCCGATGAGGATCCAGTCACTGAAGCTTTCTTT. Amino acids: CATSRGPDEDPVTEAFF.

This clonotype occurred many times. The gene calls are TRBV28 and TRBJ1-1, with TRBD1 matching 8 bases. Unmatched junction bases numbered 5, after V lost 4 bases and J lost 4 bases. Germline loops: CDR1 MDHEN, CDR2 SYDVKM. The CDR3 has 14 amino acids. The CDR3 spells CASSYRGGGTEAFF. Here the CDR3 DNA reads TGTGCCAGCAGTTACAGGGGGGGTGGCACTGAAGCTTTCTTT.

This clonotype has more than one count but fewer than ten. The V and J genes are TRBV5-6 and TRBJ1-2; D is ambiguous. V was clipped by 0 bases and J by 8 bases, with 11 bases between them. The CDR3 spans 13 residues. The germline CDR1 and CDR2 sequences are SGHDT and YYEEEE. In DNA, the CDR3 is TGTGCCAGCAGCTTGGAGGTGGCTGCCGGCTACACCTTC. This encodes CASSLEVAAGYTF.

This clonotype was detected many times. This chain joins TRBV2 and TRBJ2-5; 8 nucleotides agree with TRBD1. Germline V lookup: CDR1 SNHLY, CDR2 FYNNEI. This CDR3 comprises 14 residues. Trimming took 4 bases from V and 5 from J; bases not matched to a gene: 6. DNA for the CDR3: TGTGCCAGCAGTGTACTACAGGGGGTTGAGACCCAGTACTTC. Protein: CASSVLQGVETQYF.

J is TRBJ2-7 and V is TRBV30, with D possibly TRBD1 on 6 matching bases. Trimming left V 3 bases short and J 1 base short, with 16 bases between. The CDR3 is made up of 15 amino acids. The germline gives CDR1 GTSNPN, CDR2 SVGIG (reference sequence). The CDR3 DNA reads TGTGCCTGGAGAGATACCGGGACAAAGTCCTACGAGCAGTACTTC. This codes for CAWRDTGTKSYEQYF.